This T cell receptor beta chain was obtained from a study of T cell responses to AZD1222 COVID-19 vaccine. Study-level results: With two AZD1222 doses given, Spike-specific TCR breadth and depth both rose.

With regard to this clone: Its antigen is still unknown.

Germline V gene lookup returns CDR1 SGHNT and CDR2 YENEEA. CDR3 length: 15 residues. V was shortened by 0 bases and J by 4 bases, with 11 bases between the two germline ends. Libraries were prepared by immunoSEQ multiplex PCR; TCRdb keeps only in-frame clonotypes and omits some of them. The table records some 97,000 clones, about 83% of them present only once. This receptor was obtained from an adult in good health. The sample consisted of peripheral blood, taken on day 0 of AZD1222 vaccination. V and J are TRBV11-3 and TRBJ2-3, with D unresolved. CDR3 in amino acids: CASSLDFGSSDTQYF. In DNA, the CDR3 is TGTGCCAGCAGCTTAGATTTTGGCAGCTCAGATACGCAGTATTTT.